Sequencing of this TCR beta chain was carried out in a study of T cells in Graves' hyperthyroidism and ophthalmopathy. This clonotype was seen ten or more times. Its specificity is unknown. Study outcomes and limitations: Appearing also in blood were most of the thyroid clonotypes expanded above 0.001. By a 13 V-J model, ophthalmopathy was set apart from stable hyperthyroidism.

Per the germline V gene, CDR1 is MGHRA and CDR2 is YSYEKL. There are 17 residues in the CDR3. After removal of 0 bases from V and 4 bases from J, the junction contained 9 bases not matched to a gene. With a duration under 2 months, the hyperthyroidism was newly diagnosed in patients aged 18 to 65. What was amplified from RNA transcripts were TCR beta CDR3 regions. When the TCR CDR3 underwent first-round RT-PCR, the HTBI primer set was used. MiXCR, run by TCRdb on the multiplex PCR reads, gives a single entry per CDR3 protein. Of around 420,000 distinct CDR3 sequences listed, roughly 15% were seen once; the top ten hold 4% to 6.5%.

Source material: blood. The clonotype comes from a young woman with Graves' hyperthyroidism. The chain uses TRBV4-1 and TRBJ2-3, with TRBD2 identical over 8 bases. The CDR3 DNA sequence: TGCGCCAGCAGCCAAGATTCACCGGGAGGGCCTTCAGATACGCAGTATTTT. It encodes CASSQDSPGGPSDTQYF.